The present T cell receptor (beta chain) was sequenced within a study of blood T cell repertoires in COVID-19. Study in general: PBMCs, B-cell-depleted T cells, or T cells were the source of the cDNA or gDNA that made up the material.

Per the authors' pipeline: Reference gene primers were amplified, and this amplification served to estimate nucleated cell counts. Clones were sequenced by immunoSEQ multiplex PCR, and TCRdb holds only the in-frame ones, with some missing. V, J and clone size are taken as reported in that table, and D and trimming were inferred from the DNA itself. The data hold roughly 260,000 clones, with approximately 88% observed a single time. The V gene end was trimmed by 4 bases and the J gene end by 0 bases; junction bases not matched to a gene: 10. Germline V gene data show CDR1 as LNHDA and CDR2 as SQIVND (reference sequence). This CDR3 has 18 amino acids. Ages ranged from roughly 18 to 100 years, with residence in more than 20 US areas.

Sequencing was performed on PBMCs or T cells enriched from blood (not recorded which). This clonotype was obtained from a woman aged 25-40 years with acute COVID-19. The chain couples TRBV19 to TRBJ1-5; 9 positions agree with TRBD1. Here the CDR3 DNA reads TGTGCCAGTAGTACGGACAGGGGCACGAGTCATAGCAATCAGCCCCAGCATTTT. It specifies CASSTDRGTSHSNQPQHF.